These T cell receptor beta chains were read from a single sample in a study of blood T cell repertoires in COVID-19. Some clones are missing from TCRdb's copy, which holds only in-frame ones; the method was immunoSEQ multiplex PCR. The sample carries around 300,000 clones, roughly 91% recorded once. The sequenced material came from PBMCs or T cells enriched from blood (not recorded which). The receptors were sampled from a woman aged 30 to 39 who had recovered from COVID-19. The CDR3 runs from the conserved cysteine through the conserved F or W. The D gene is left open where the match is weak. Part of the rows lack a size; the others show once, few, many or a class for expanded clones.

clone_size,cdr3_length,v_call,d_call,j_call,cdr3_nt,cdr3_aa
.,14,TRBV3-1/TRBV3-2,TRBD2,TRBJ2-1,TGTGCCAGCAGCCATCTAGCGGGAGGGCCCGAGCAGTTCTTC,CASSHLAGGPEQFF
.,19,TRBV27,TRBD2,TRBJ2-1,TGTGCCAGCAGGGCCGGGACTAGCAGTACGAGATGGAACTACAATGAGCAGTTCTTC,CASRAGTSSTRWNYNEQFF
.,17,TRBV11-2,.,TRBJ2-6,TGTGCCAGCAGCTTAGTTCCAGTAGCATCTGGGGCCAACGTCCTGACTTTC,CASSLVPVASGANVLTF
.,12,TRBV28,.,TRBJ2-7,TGTGCCAGCAGTTTGAGGGCGTACGAGCAGTACTTC,CASSLRAYEQYF
.,14,TRBV10-3,TRBD1,TRBJ1-3,TGTGCCATCAGCACAGGGGCAGCAGGAAACACCATATATTTT,CAISTGAAGNTIYF
.,15,TRBV7-9,.,TRBJ1-4,TGTGCCAGCAGCCTCTCCGAGGCGAGGGAAGAAAAACTGTTTTTT,CASSLSEAREEKLFF
few,13,TRBV7-9,.,TRBJ2-2,TGTGCCAGCAGCCGCACAGGGCCCGGGGAGCTGTTTTTT,CASSRTGPGELFF
once,15,TRBV9,.,TRBJ2-5,TGTGCCAGCAGCGTAGGTGGGGGGTTAGCGGAGACCCAGTACTTC,CASSVGGGLAETQYF
.,15,TRBV27,TRBD2,TRBJ2-1,TGTGCCAGCAGCACGCCGACTAGCGGGAGTCCTGAGCAGTTCTTC,CASSTPTSGSPEQFF
.,13,TRBV28,.,TRBJ2-1,TGTGCCAGCAGTCCATATAGGGGTTTTGAGCAGTTCTTC,CASSPYRGFEQFF
.,16,TRBV19,TRBD1,TRBJ2-5,TGTGCCAGTAGTATTGGCAACCCTTGGGACAGGGAGACCCAGTACTTC,CASSIGNPWDRETQYF
once,14,TRBV7-9,.,TRBJ2-7,TGTGCCAGCAGCCTAGGGGGACTCCCATCTGGGCAGTACTTC,CASSLGGLPSGQYF
.,15,TRBV7-3,.,TRBJ2-3,TGTGCCAGCAGCCCCGCCGGGGTTAGCACAGATACGCAGTATTTT,CASSPAGVSTDTQYF
.,15,TRBV18,.,TRBJ1-1,TGTGCCAGCTCACTGGCCTCGGGAGGATGGCCTGAAGCTTTCTTT,CASSLASGGWPEAFF
.,14,TRBV5-1,TRBD1,TRBJ1-6,TGCGCCAGCAGCTCGGGACAGGGAAATTCACCCCTCCACTTT,CASSSGQGNSPLHF
.,17,TRBV5-7,TRBD1,TRBJ1-5,TGTGCCAGCAGCTTAGACAAGGGGGCGCAGAAAAGTCAGCCCCAGCATTTT,CASSLDKGAQKSQPQHF
.,17,TRBV5-1,.,TRBJ2-7,TGCGCCAGCAGCTTGGGGTTTGGGAGTCTTAGCTCCTACGAGCAGTACTTC,CASSLGFGSLSSYEQYF
.,15,TRBV30,TRBD1,TRBJ1-2,TGTGCCTGGAACCCAACAGGGGGAATGTTCAATGGCTACACCTTC,CAWNPTGGMFNGYTF
.,15,TRBV28,TRBD1,TRBJ1-6,TGTGCCAGCAGTTTTGGGGACAGGCGTAATTCACCCCTCCACTTT,CASSFGDRRNSPLHF
.,14,TRBV7-2,.,TRBJ1-1,TGTGCCAGCAGCTTAAGGGCCGAGGGCACTGAAGCTTTCTTT,CASSLRAEGTEAFF
.,17,TRBV5-1,.,TRBJ1-6,TGCGCCAGCAGCGCCGACCCCCGACAAAATACTAATTCACCCCTCCACTTT,CASSADPRQNTNSPLHF
.,12,TRBV28,.,TRBJ1-1,TGTGCCAGCAGTCCCGACAGGCGTGAAGCTTTCTTT,CASSPDRREAFF
.,17,TRBV14,TRBD2,TRBJ2-3,TGTGCCAGCAGCCAAGAACCGCCGGGAGGGCCTGGAGATACGCAGTATTTT,CASSQEPPGGPGDTQYF
.,11,TRBV20-1,.,TRBJ1-2,TGCAGTGCTAGAGACGGGGATGGCTACACCTTC,CSARDGDGYTF
many,12,TRBV30,TRBD1,TRBJ1-2,TGTGCCTGGAGTGTGACAGGGGTAGGCTACACCTTC,CAWSVTGVGYTF
few,15,TRBV28,.,TRBJ1-6,TGTGCCAGCAGTTTCCAACAGGCGGCACGTTCACCCCTCCACTTT,CASSFQQAARSPLHF
.,10,TRBV6-4,.,TRBJ2-5,TGTGCCAGCAGCGAGCGCCAGAAACACTTC,CASSERQKHF
.,12,TRBV2,.,TRBJ1-1,TGTGCCAGCAGTGGACAAGACACTGAAGCTTTCTTT,CASSGQDTEAFF
.,15,TRBV5-1,TRBD1,TRBJ1-4,TGCGCCAGCAGCTACCGGACAGGGGCGAATGAAAAACTGTTTTTT,CASSYRTGANEKLFF
.,18,TRBV4-2,TRBD2,TRBJ2-7,TGTGCCAGCAGCGAAGAAGTGCTAGCGGAATTAAATGGGGGCGAGCAGTACTTC,CASSEEVLAELNGGEQYF
.,17,TRBV27,.,TRBJ2-7,TGTGCCAGCAGTCCCTACCCGGGAGATATCGGCTCCTACGAGCAGTACTTC,CASSPYPGDIGSYEQYF